This TCR beta chain emerged from a study of blood T cell repertoires in COVID-19. As for the study in general: COVID-19 samples collected from the United States, Italy and Spain covered acute and convalescent phases. In each case, the material was cDNA or gDNA derived from T cells, B-cell-depleted T cells, or PBMCs.

In the original processing: Reference gene primer amplification gave nucleated cell count estimates. Sequencing was performed with immunoSEQ multiplex PCR; in TCRdb, only in-frame clones are kept and a portion is missing. The DNA was the basis for D and trimming; V, J and clone size are from that table. This repertoire shows roughly 40,000 clones, 70% to 85% found once; its top ten account for 30% to 35%. CDR3 length equals 14 residues. Germline loops: CDR1 SGHNT, CDR2 YYREEE (reference sequence). Trimming stripped 2 bases from V and 6 bases from J, with 14 bases between. The sequence was obtained from an elderly woman with acute or convalescent COVID-19. The source material was peripheral blood. This sequence joins TRBV5-4 and TRBJ1-2; no firm D call. The CDR3 here is CASSFGSSLDGYTF. In DNA form, the CDR3 reads TGTGCCAGCAGCTTCGGGAGCAGCTTAGATGGCTACACCTTC. Combining the CDR3 with reference TRBV5-4 and TRBJ1-2 gives the whole variable domain ETGVTQSPTHLIKTRGQQVTLRCSSQSGHNTVSWYQQALGQGPQFIFQYYREEENGRGNFPPRFSGLQFPNYSSELNVNALELDDSALYLCASSFGSSLDGYTFGSGTRLTVV.